These 5 T cell receptor beta chains share one sample of origin, sequenced in a study of blood T cell repertoires in COVID-19. TCRdb's table, derived via immunoSEQ multiplex PCR, lists solely in-frame clones and lacks some. The sample lists approximately 240,000 clones; about 83% were seen once. The sample consisted of peripheral blood. The receptors originated from a woman in her twenties or thirties with COVID-19, enrolled during active disease.

CDR3 in amino acids: CASSLRGGVANTEAFF. CDR3 nucleotides: TGCGCCAGCAGCCTTAGGGGGGGAGTGGCGAACACTGAAGCTTTCTTT. The chain has TRBV5-1 and TRBJ1-1; tentative D call: TRBD1 (6 bases). This CDR3 has 16 amino acids. Germline CDR1 is SGHRS and CDR2 is YFSETQ. V was cut by 4 bases and J by 1 base, with 17 bases left in between.

V usage is TRBV29-1 and J usage is TRBJ2-1, with a tentative D call TRBD2 (5 bases). V was cut by 7 bases and J by 1 base, with 20 bases left in between. The germline V gene encodes CDR1 SQVTM and CDR2 ANQGSEA. This CDR3 is 16 amino acids long. DNA for the CDR3: TGCAGCGCCACCGGAGGTCCAGGCCGGTCCTACAATGAGCAGTTCTTC. It is translated as CSATGGPGRSYNEQFF.

This sequence joins TRBV19 and TRBJ2-7; 9 bases align to TRBD2. V shed 8 bases, J shed 3 bases, and the junction held 8 bases outside the gene matches. The CDR3 spans 14 residues. Germline CDR1 reads LNHDA; CDR2 reads SQIVND (reference sequence). The CDR3 DNA follows: TGTGCCAGTTCTCTAGCGGGAACGGGCTACGAGCAGTACTTC. As protein: CASSLAGTGYEQYF.

This chain connects TRBV2 to TRBJ2-5; D possibly corresponds to TRBD1 (6 bases). Germline V lookup: CDR1 SNHLY, CDR2 FYNNEI. This CDR3 is 15 amino acids long. V lost 7 bases and J lost 5, with 20 bases in between. The CDR3: CASTPLYRARETQYF. The DNA of the CDR3 is TGTGCCAGCACCCCCCTTTACAGGGCTCGGGAGACCCAGTACTTC.

The chain recombines TRBV7-2 with TRBJ2-7; D might be TRBD1 (5 bases). Trimming removed 3 bases from V and 1 base from J, with 10 bases in between. The CDR3 is made up of 14 amino acids. Germline V gene data show CDR1 as SGHTA and CDR2 as FQGNSA. CDR3 protein: CASSFDSYSYEQYF. For the CDR3, the DNA is TGTGCCAGCAGCTTTGACAGTTATTCCTACGAGCAGTACTTC. The variable domain in full, with the rest retrieved from reference TRBV7-2 and TRBJ2-7, is GAGVSQSPSNKVTEKGKDVELRCDPISGHTALYWYRQSLGQGLEFLIYFQGNSAPDKSGLPSDRFSAERTGGSVSTLTIQRTQQEDSAVYLCASSFDSYSYEQYFGPGTRLTVT.